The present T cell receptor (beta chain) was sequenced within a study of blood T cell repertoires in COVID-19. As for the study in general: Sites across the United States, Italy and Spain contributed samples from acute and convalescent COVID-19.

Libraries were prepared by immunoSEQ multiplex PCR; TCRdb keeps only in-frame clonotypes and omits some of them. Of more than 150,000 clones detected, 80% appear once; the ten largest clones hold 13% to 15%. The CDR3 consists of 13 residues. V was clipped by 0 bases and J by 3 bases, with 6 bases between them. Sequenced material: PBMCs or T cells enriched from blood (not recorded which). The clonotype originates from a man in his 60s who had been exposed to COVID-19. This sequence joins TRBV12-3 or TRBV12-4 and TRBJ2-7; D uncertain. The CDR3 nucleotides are TGTGCCAGCAGTTTAGCAACCTACTACGAGCAGTACTTC. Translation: CASSLATYYEQYF.